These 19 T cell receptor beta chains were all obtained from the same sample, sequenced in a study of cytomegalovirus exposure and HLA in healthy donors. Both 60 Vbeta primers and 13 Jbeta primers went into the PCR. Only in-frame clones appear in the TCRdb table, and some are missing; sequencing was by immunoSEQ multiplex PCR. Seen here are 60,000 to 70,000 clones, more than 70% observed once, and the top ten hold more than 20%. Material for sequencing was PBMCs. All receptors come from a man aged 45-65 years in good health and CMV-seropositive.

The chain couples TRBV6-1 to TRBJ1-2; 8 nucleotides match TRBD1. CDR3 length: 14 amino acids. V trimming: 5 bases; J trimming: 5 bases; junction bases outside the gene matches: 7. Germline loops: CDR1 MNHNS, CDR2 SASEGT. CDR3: CASSTGTGSYGYTF. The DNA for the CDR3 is TGTGCCAGCAGTACCGGGACAGGTTCATATGGCTACACCTTC.

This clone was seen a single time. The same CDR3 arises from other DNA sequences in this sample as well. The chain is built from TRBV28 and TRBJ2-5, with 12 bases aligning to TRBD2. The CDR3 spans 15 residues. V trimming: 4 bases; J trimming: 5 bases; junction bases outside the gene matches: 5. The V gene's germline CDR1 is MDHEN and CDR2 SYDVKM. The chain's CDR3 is CASSSLAGGRETQYF. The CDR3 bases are TGTGCCAGCAGTTCACTAGCGGGAGGCAGGGAGACCCAGTACTTC.

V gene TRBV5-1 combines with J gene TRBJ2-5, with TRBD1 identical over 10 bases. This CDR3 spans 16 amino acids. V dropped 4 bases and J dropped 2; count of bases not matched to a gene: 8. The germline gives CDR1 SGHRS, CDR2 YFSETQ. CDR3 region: CASSLGQGGPQETQYF. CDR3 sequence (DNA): TGCGCCAGCAGCCTCGGACAGGGGGGACCTCAAGAGACCCAGTACTTC.

The CDR3 here is CASSPTGAIQPQHF. Here the CDR3 DNA reads TGTGCCAGCAGCCCGACAGGGGCTATACAGCCCCAGCATTTT. The chain has TRBV6-5 and TRBJ1-5, with 8 bases identical to TRBD1. The CDR3 spans 14 residues. J gave up 7 bases and V 6 bases, and 8 bases lay outside the gene matches. The germline gives CDR1 MNHEY, CDR2 SVGAGI.

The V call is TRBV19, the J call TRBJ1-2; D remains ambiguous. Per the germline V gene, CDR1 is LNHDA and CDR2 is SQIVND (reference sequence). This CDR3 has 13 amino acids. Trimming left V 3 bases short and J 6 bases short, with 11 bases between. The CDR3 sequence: CASSMALGDGYTF. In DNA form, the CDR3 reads TGTGCCAGTAGTATGGCTTTGGGAGATGGCTACACCTTC.

The CDR3 DNA sequence: TGTGCCACTCAGGAGGGGATGAACACTGAAGCTTTCTTT. Encoded protein: CATQEGMNTEAFF. The rearrangement uses TRBV10-3 and TRBJ1-1, with a weak D call TRBD1 (5 bases). Trimming took 10 bases from V and 0 from J, leaving 12 bases between them. The CDR3 is made up of 13 amino acids. Germline V gives CDR1 ENHRY, CDR2 SYGVKD.

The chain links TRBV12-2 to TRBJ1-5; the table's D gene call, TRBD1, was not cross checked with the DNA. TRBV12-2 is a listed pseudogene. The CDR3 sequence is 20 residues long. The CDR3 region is CASRLRLGEDRAYSNQPQHF. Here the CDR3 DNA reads TGTGCAAGTCGCTTAAGATTAGGTGAAGACAGGGCTTATAGCAATCAGCCCCAGCATTTT.

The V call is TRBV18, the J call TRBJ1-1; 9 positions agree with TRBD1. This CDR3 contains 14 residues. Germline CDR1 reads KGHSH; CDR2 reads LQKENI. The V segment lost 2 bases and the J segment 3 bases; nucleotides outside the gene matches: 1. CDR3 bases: TGTGCCAGCTCACCAAGACAGGGGGACACTGAAGCTTTCTTT. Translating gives CASSPRQGDTEAFF. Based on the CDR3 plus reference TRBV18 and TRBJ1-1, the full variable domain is NAGVMQNPRHLVRRRGQEARLRCSPMKGHSHVYWYRQLPEEGLKFMVYLQKENIIDESGMPKERFSAEFPKEGPSILRIQQVVRGDSAAYFCASSPRQGDTEAFFGQGTRLTVV.

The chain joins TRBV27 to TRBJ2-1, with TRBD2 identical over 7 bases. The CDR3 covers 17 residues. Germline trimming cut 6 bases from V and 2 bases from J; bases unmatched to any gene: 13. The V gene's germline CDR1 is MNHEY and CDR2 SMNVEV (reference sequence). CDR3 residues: CASRGGVLAKAYNEQFF. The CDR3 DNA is TGTGCCAGCAGGGGAGGGGTGCTAGCGAAAGCCTACAATGAGCAGTTCTTC.

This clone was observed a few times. CDR3 loop: CASSTDRVATEAFF. The DNA for the CDR3 is TGTGCCAGCAGCACCGACAGGGTAGCCACTGAAGCTTTCTTT. This rearrangement joins TRBV5-6 to TRBJ1-1; 7 nucleotides align to TRBD1. There are 14 residues in the CDR3. The ends lost 4 bases at V and 4 bases at J; junction bases unmatched: 7. Germline V gene sequence: CDR1 SGHDT, CDR2 YYEEEE.

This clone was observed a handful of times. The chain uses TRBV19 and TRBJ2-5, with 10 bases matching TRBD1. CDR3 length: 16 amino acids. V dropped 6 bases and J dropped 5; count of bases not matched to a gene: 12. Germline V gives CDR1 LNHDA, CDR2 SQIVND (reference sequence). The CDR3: CASRLRQGAFWETQYF. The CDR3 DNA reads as TGTGCCAGTAGACTTCGACAGGGGGCGTTCTGGGAGACCCAGTACTTC.

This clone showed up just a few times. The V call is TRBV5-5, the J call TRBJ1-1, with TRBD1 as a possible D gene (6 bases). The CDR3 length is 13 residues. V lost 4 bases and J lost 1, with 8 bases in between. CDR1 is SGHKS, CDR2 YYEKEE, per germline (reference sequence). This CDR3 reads CASSVDRNTEAFF. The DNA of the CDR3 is TGTGCCAGCAGCGTGGACAGGAACACTGAAGCTTTCTTT. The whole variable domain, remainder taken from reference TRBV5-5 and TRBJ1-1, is DAGVTQSPTHLIKTRGQQVTLRCSPISGHKSVSWYQQVLGQGPQFIFQYYEKEERGRGNFPDRFSARQFPNYSSELNVNALLLGDSALYLCASSVDRNTEAFFGQGTRLTVV.

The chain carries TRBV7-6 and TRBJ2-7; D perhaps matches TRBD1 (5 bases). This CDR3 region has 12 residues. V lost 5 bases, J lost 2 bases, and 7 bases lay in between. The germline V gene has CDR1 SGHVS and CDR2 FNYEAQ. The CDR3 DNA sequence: TGTGCCAGCAGCGACAGACCCTACGAGCAGTACTTC. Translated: CASSDRPYEQYF. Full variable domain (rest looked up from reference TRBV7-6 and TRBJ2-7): GAGVSQSPRYKVTKRGQDVALRCDPISGHVSLYWYRQALGQGPEFLTYFNYEAQQDKSGLPNDRFSAERPEGSISTLTIQRTEQRDSAMYRCASSDRPYEQYFGPGTRLTVT.

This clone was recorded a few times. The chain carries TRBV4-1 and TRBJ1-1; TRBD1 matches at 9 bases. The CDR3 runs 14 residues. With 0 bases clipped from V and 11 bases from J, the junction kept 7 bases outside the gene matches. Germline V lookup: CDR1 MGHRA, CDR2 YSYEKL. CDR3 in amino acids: CASSQDPTGGSAFF. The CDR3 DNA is TGCGCCAGCAGCCAAGATCCAACAGGGGGCTCGGCTTTCTTT.

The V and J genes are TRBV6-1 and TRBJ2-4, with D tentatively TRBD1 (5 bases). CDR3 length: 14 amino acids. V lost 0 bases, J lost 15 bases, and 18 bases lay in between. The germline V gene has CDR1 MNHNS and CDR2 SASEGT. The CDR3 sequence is CASSEAWGPLMPYF. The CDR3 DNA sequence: TGTGCCAGCAGTGAAGCGTGGGGCCCCCTCATGCCGTACTTC.

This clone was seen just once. This CDR3 is CASSVWRVTPEPYEQYF. In nucleotides, the CDR3 is TGTGCCAGCAGCGTATGGCGTGTGACTCCTGAGCCCTACGAGCAGTACTTC. This sequence joins TRBV7-9 and TRBJ2-7; no clear D. The CDR3 is 17 residues long. The V gene's germline CDR1 is SEHNR and CDR2 FQNEAQ (reference sequence). V was pared by 5 bases and J by 2 bases, with 22 bases between. Drawing the rest from reference TRBV7-9 and TRBJ2-7, the complete variable domain is DTGVSQNPRHKITKRGQNVTFRCDPISEHNRLYWYRQTLGQGPEFLTYFQNEAQLEKSRLLSDRFSAERPKGSFSTLEIQRTEQGDSAMYLCASSVWRVTPEPYEQYFGPGTRLTVT.

The CDR3 nucleotides read TGTGCCAGCAGCCGGGGGGCTAGCTCCTACGAGCAGTACTTC. Protein product: CASSRGASSYEQYF. This rearrangement joins TRBV7-6 to TRBJ2-7; TRBD2 might be the D (7 bases). The CDR3 has 14 residues. Per germline, CDR1 SGHVS and CDR2 FNYEAQ. Trimming took 5 bases from V and 0 from J, leaving 11 bases between them.

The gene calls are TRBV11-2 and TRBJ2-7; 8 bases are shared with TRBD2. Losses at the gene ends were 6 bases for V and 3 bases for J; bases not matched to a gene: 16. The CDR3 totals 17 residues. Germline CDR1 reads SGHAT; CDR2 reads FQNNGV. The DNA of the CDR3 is TGTGCCAGCAGTGGTAGCCTGGGGAGCGGGAGTGGCTACGAGCAGTACTTC. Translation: CASSGSLGSGSGYEQYF.

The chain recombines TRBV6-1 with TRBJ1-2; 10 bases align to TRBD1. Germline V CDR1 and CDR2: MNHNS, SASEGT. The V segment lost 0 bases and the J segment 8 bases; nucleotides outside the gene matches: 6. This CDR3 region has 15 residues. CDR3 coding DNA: TGTGCCAGCAGTGAAGCATCGGGACAGGGGCAGGGCTACACCTTC. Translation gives CASSEASGQGQGYTF.